This T cell receptor (beta chain) was observed in a study of post-analysis software for immune sequencing data. About the research overall: The disease courses spanned relapsing-remitting, secondary progressive and progressive-relapsing forms of multiple sclerosis.

Unique molecular identifiers tagged the TCR beta cDNA libraries. Between roughly 1 and 10 million T cells gave rise to around 500,000 cDNA molecules. TCRdb reprocessed the PCR reads with MiXCR, giving one entry per CDR3 protein. Of about 770,000 distinct CDR3 sequences in the sample, more than 45% were seen once. Study-wide results and caveats: In patients, TRBV5-6, TRBV5-1 and TRBV20-1 belonged to roughly five TRBV segments found more frequently than in controls.

V lost 0 bases, J lost 3 bases, and 8 bases lay in between. CDR3 length: 14 amino acids. Germline CDR1 is LGHNA and CDR2 is YSLEER. As concerns this clonotype: Its cognate antigen is unknown.

Sequences were obtained from blood. This chain connects TRBV4-3 to TRBJ2-5; D is uncertain. The sequence came from a girl between 10 and 17 years old with multiple sclerosis. CDR3 sequence: CASSQDFPKETQYF. The DNA of the CDR3 is TGCGCCAGCAGCCAAGATTTCCCGAAAGAGACCCAGTACTTC.